This TCR beta chain is drawn from a study of CD8+CD57+ T cells in acquired aplastic anemia. General observations from the study: Sharing between patients and controls was observed for around 30 CD8+ CDR3 sequences.

CD8+CD57+ cell expansion had been shown by flow cytometry in patients chosen for sequencing. All participating patients were living with severe acquired aplastic anemia. Patients had received no therapy at the time of blood sampling. The use of genomic DNA as template underpinned the TCR beta VDJ and CDR3 profiling. MiXCR, applied by TCRdb to the reads, yields one record per CDR3 protein. The profile covers about 180,000 distinct CDR3 sequences, with less than 60% appearing a single time and about 1.8% taken by the ten largest. Of note for this clonotype: What it binds is unknown. Mismatch with germline at one junction end may stem from a read error.

Germline CDR1 and CDR2: SEHNR and FQNEAQ (reference sequence). The CDR3 spans 10 residues. The chain employs TRBV7-9 and TRBJ2-1; 7 bases agree with TRBD2. The sequencing sample was made of sorted CD4+, CD8+, or CD8+CD57+ T cells (not recorded which) from PBMCs. The TCR was taken from a human donor with aplastic anemia. CDR3: CASSGGSAVF. CDR3 nucleotides: TGTGCCAGCAGTGGCGGGAGCGCGGTCTTC.